This T cell receptor (beta chain) appears in the sequencing data of a study of T cell responses to AZD1222 COVID-19 vaccine. The study's findings and limits: In a largely white British group with more females than males, clonal diversity was possibly underestimated.

Points on this clone: What it binds is not known.

Clones were sequenced by immunoSEQ multiplex PCR, and TCRdb holds only the in-frame ones, with some missing. The sample carries 100,000 to 150,000 clones, roughly 84% recorded once. CDR3 size: 14 residues. Germline values: CDR1 GTSNPN, CDR2 SVGIG (reference sequence). After removal of 4 bases from V and 6 bases from J, the junction contained 9 bases not matched to a gene. The sample here was peripheral blood, taken 28 days after the second AZD1222 dose. This receptor was taken from an adult who received the AZD1222 COVID-19 vaccine. The rearrangement joins TRBV30 to TRBJ2-1, with TRBD1 matching 7 bases. CDR3 nucleotides: TGTGCCTGGATTATGGGGACAGCCTTCAATGAGCAGTTCTTC. It translates to CAWIMGTAFNEQFF.